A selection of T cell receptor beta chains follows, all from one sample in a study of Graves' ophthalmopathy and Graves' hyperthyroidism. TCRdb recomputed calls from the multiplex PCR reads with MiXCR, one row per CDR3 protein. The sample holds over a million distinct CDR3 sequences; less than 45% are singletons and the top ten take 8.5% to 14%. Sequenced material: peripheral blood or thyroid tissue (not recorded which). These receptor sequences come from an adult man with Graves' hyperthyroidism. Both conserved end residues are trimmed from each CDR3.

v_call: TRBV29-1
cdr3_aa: SADKGNTGELF

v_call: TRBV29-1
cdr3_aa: SAVGERADTEAF

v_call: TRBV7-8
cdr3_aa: ASSIGGASSGTQY

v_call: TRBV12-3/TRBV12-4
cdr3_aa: ASSPTPPGSSGTQY

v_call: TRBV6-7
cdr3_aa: ASRPVGRPGGCSNQPQH

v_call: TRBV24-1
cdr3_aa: ATSDLQEPRYTEA

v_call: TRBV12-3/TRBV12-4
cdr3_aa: ASSLLGVAEAF

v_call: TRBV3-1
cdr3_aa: ASSQEFTPTYEQY

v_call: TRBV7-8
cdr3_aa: ASSLVRLAREGTQY

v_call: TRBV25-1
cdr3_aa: ASSPLEGKKGEKLF

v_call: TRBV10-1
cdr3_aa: ASSARQEGEQY

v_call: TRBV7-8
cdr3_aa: ASSLDGDLRAQH

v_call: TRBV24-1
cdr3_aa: ATSDSGGGEEPQH

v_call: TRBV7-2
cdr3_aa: ASSLKSSGSYEQY

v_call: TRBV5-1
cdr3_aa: ASSSDVGKYNEQF

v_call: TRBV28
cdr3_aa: ASNPTDGPSQETQY

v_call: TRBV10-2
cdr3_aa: ASSEIRLTEAF

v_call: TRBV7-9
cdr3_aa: ASSSLQITGFGGYT

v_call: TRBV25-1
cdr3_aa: ASSFPGGQAPRTNEAF

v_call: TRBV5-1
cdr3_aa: ASSGDKNTEAF

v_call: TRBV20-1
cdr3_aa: SARVLAGGGWGTEAF

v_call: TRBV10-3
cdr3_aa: ASSSYGGQGVTSQPQH

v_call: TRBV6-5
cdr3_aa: ASSYSVTGGKETQY

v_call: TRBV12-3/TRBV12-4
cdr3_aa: ASKSQGGPYEQY

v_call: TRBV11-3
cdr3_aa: ASSLLSEGARETQY

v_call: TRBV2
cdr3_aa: ASYGGGTTQETQY

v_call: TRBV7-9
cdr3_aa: ASSFSTGFSGNTIY

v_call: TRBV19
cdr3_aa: ASKPWNSGANVLT

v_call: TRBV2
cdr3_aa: ASRQGASGELF

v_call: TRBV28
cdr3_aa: ASSSLSSGSGKTQY

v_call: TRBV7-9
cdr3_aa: ASSLEGDTEA

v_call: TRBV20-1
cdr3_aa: SASRRLAGGETQY

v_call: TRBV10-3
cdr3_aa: ASSYPWDRGKNGTEAF

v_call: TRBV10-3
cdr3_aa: AISGPRDRGYGANVLT

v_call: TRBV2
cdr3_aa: ASSPGTGLALH

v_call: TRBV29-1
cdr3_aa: SVGSGTVTYEQY

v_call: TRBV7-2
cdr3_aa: ASSLDPSSQSQH

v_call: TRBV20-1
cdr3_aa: SAPGPEGETQY

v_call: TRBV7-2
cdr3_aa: ATSTRDRAGEKLF

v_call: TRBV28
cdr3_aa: ASTSSGSFYEQY

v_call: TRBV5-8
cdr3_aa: ASSLRGQASSYEQY

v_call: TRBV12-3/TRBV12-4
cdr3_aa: ASSPTRVGSPFH

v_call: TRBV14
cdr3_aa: ASSPPGLEFLDQY

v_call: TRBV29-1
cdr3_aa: SVEVAGTGGSYEQY

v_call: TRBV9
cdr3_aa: ASSRAGTVNTGELF

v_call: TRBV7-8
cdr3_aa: ASSLAQGGRANNQPQH